This T cell receptor beta chain was documented in a study of CXCR3-negative and CXCR3-positive naive CD8 T cells. Study outcomes and limitations: Naive CXCR3-negative and CXCR3-positive cells had similar TRBV-TRBJ usage; memory differed. TRB CDR3s of CXCR3-positive naive cells were more hydrophobic than those of CXCR3-negative naive cells.

As to this clonotype: Antigen specificity is unknown.

Germline V lookup: CDR1 SGHTA, CDR2 FQGNSA. The CDR3 length is 14 residues. CD45RO-CCR7+CD27+CD95- expression identified naive CD8+ T cells. UMI-tagged TRB cDNA libraries were built via 5' RACE. TCRdb derives one entry per CDR3 protein from the 5' RACE reads, leaving out DNA. This table holds under 110,000 distinct CDR3 sequences. This sequence joins TRBV7-2 and TRBJ1-1; the D gene TCRdb calls, TRBD1, cannot be checked with no DNA. The sample consisted of naive CXCR3+ CD8+ T cells from blood. Sample subset: CD45RO-CCR7+CD27+CD95- naive CD8+ T cells expressing CXCR3 (TNR3+). The clonotype comes from a human donor in good health. Some clones in this sample may be carry-over from other donors' samples. CDR3 in amino acids: CASSPLGGNTEAFF.